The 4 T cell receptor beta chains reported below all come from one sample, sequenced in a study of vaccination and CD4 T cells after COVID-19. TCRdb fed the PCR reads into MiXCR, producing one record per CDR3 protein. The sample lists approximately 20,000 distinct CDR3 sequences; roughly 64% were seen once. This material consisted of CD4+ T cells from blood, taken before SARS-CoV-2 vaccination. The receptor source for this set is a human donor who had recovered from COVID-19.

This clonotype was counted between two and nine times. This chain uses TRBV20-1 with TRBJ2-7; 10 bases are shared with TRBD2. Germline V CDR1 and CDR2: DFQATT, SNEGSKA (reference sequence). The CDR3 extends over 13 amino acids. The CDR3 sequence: CGVGASGGYEQYF. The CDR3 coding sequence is TGCGGCGTGGGGGCTAGCGGGGGTTACGAGCAGTACTTC.

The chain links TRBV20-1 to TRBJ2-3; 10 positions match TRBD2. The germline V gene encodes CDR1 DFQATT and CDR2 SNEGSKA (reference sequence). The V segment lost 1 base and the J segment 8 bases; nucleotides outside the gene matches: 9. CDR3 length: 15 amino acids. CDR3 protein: CSARAPSGSQRTQYF. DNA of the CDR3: TGCAGTGCTAGAGCTCCTAGCGGGAGTCAGCGTACGCAGTATTTT.

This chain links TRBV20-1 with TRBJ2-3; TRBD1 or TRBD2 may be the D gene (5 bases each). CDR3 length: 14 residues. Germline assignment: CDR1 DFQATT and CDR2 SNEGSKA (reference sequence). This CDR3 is CTPTWGGSADTQYF. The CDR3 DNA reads TGCACCCCGACGTGGGGCGGGTCCGCAGATACGCAGTATTTT.

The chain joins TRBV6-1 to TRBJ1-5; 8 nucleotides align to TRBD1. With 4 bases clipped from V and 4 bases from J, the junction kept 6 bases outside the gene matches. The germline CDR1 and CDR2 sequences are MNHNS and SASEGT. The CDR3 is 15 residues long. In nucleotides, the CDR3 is TGTGCCAGCAGTGCCCTGGACAGGGAGAATCAGCCCCAGCATTTT. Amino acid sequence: CASSALDRENQPQHF.